This entry lists 27 T cell receptor beta chains sequenced from one sample in a study of blood T cell repertoires in COVID-19. TCRdb keeps only in-frame clones here, not all; method: immunoSEQ multiplex PCR. The sample lists around 700,000 clones, around 90% occurring once. Sequencing used peripheral blood. These receptors originate from a woman aged 18-29 years with acute or convalescent COVID-19.

In the case of this clone: Other DNA sequences from this sample encode an identical CDR3 as well. The rearrangement joins TRBV19 to TRBJ1-2, with D possibly TRBD1 on 6 matching bases. Trimming cost V 1 base and J 5 bases, with 8 bases left between them. The germline CDR1 and CDR2 sequences are LNHDA and SQIVND (reference sequence). The CDR3 is 13 residues long. CDR3 amino acids: CASSIGQGYGYTF. The CDR3 coding sequence is TGTGCCAGTAGTATAGGGCAGGGGTATGGCTACACCTTC.

The gene calls are TRBV29-1 and TRBJ1-4, with D possibly matching TRBD1 (5 bases). Germline loops: CDR1 SQVTM, CDR2 ANQGSEA. V lost 7 bases, J lost 7 bases, and 13 bases lay in between. The CDR3 has 12 amino acids. CDR3 amino acids: CSGWGEGEKLFF. CDR3 in DNA: TGCAGCGGCTGGGGGGAGGGTGAAAAACTGTTTTTT.

This rearrangement joins TRBV30 to TRBJ1-2, with TRBD1 matching over 9 bases. Germline V gene sequence: CDR1 GTSNPN, CDR2 SVGIG (reference sequence). The ends lost 2 bases at V and 0 bases at J; junction bases unmatched: 4. This CDR3 has 15 amino acids. The CDR3, as DNA: TGTGCCTGGAGTCACGGACAGGGGACTAACTATGGCTACACCTTC. Residues: CAWSHGQGTNYGYTF. Drawing the rest from reference TRBV30 and TRBJ1-2, the complete variable domain is SQTIHQWPATLVQPVGSPLSLECTVEGTSNPNLYWYRQAAGRGLQLLFYSVGIGQISSEVPQNLSASRPQDRQFILSSKKLLLSDSGFYLCAWSHGQGTNYGYTFGSGTRLTVV.

The rearrangement joins TRBV6-5 to TRBJ1-1; D call uncertain. The CDR3 contains 13 residues. The germline V gene has CDR1 MNHEY and CDR2 SVGAGI. The V end was cut by 4 bases, the J end by 3 bases, with 9 bases between. CDR3 nucleotide sequence: TGTGCCAGCAGTTCACAGAGATACACTGAAGCTTTCTTT. Its translation: CASSSQRYTEAFF.

V is TRBV2 and J is TRBJ1-1; the D gene is possibly TRBD1 (6 bases). Germline-derived CDR1 and CDR2 are SNHLY and FYNNEI. This CDR3 is 11 amino acids long. The V end was cut by 6 bases, the J end by 12 bases, with 14 bases between. The CDR3 sequence is CASSRPGQTFF. DNA of the CDR3: TGTGCCAGCAGCCGACCCGGACAGACTTTCTTT.

The chain's CDR3 is CAWTAGGNQPQHF. The CDR3 DNA follows: TGTGCCTGGACCGCAGGGGGCAATCAGCCCCAGCATTTT. This chain joins TRBV30 and TRBJ1-5, with D possibly TRBD1 on 6 matching bases. Germline CDR1 is GTSNPN and CDR2 is SVGIG (reference sequence). The V gene lost 4 bases and the J gene lost 2 bases, with 9 bases spanning the gap. The CDR3 is 13 residues long.

V is TRBV6-1 and J is TRBJ1-2; 9 bases align to TRBD1. The CDR3 covers 14 residues. Germline assignment: CDR1 MNHNS and CDR2 SASEGT. The V and J ends lost 3 bases and 7 bases, in that order; junction bases with no gene match: 6. The CDR3 coding sequence is TGTGCCAGCAGTGAGTTACAGGGGGCTCGTGGCTACACCTTC. It yields the protein CASSELQGARGYTF.

This clone was seen a handful of times. The rearrangement joins TRBV2 to TRBJ1-3; TRBD1 matches 10 bases. V lost 5 bases, J lost 2 bases, and 21 bases stayed unmatched. The CDR3 contains 21 residues. Germline V gene lookup returns CDR1 SNHLY and CDR2 FYNNEI. DNA for the CDR3: TGTGCCAGCAGTCGAGTTTGGGACAGGGGTGTGGGACGGGGGACTGGAAACACCATATATTTT. It yields the protein CASSRVWDRGVGRGTGNTIYF.

The chain has TRBV12-3 or TRBV12-4 and TRBJ1-5, with 8 bases identical to TRBD1. With V trimmed by 6 bases and J by 4 bases, 2 bases remained unmatched. The CDR3 is 13 residues long. For the CDR3, the DNA is TGTGCCAGCAGATGGACAGGGAATCAGCCCCAGCATTTT. It is translated as CASRWTGNQPQHF.

The V gene is TRBV5-4, the J gene TRBJ2-1; D is uncertain. This CDR3 contains 14 residues. V lost 2 bases and J lost 1, with 7 bases in between. Germline V gene sequence: CDR1 SGHNT, CDR2 YYREEE (reference sequence). CDR3 protein: CASSFRLSYNEQFF. CDR3 in DNA: TGTGCCAGCAGCTTTCGTCTTTCCTACAATGAGCAGTTCTTC.

V gene TRBV4-2 combines with J gene TRBJ2-2; 14 bases align to TRBD2. V shed 6 bases and J 5 bases; nucleotides not matched to a gene: 2. The CDR3 has 15 residues. Germline V CDR1 and CDR2: LGHNA, YNFKEQ. The CDR3 here is CASRGLAGGTGELFF. The DNA for the CDR3 is TGTGCCAGCAGAGGACTAGCGGGGGGAACCGGGGAGCTGTTTTTT.

This rearrangement joins TRBV7-9 to TRBJ1-2; no reliable D call. There are 12 residues in the CDR3. Germline CDR1 is SEHNR and CDR2 is FQNEAQ (reference sequence). The V gene lost 4 bases and the J gene lost 4 bases, with 7 bases spanning the gap. The CDR3 DNA is TGTGCCAGCAGCTCCGAGGGCTATGGCTACACCTTC. Translation gives CASSSEGYGYTF.

This rearrangement joins TRBV6-1 to TRBJ1-1, with a weak D call TRBD1 (5 bases). The V end lost 3 bases, the J end lost 1 base, and 6 bases lay between the germline ends. This CDR3 comprises 13 residues. Germline CDR1 is MNHNS and CDR2 is SASEGT. The CDR3 DNA reads TGTGCCAGCAGTGATACAGGGAACACTGAAGCTTTCTTT. Encoded protein: CASSDTGNTEAFF.

CDR3 sequence: CASSYYPGRGEQYF. The DNA of the CDR3 is TGTGCCAGCAGTTACTATCCGGGGAGGGGAGAGCAGTACTTC. The genes are TRBV6-6 and TRBJ2-7; 7 bases match TRBD2. Unmatched junction bases numbered 7, after V lost 1 base and J lost 7 bases. This CDR3 has 14 amino acids. CDR1 is MNHNY, CDR2 SVGAGI, per germline (reference sequence).

The chain uses TRBV2 and TRBJ1-4, with 8 bases matching TRBD1. Germline assignment: CDR1 SNHLY and CDR2 FYNNEI. The CDR3 extends over 16 amino acids. The junction had 12 bases not matched to a gene; V was cut back by 5 bases and J by 7 bases. The CDR3, as DNA: TGTGCCAGCAGTCCACTTACAGGGGGTGCGTTTGAAAAACTGTTTTTT. Translated, it gives CASSPLTGGAFEKLFF.

The rearrangement joins TRBV2 to TRBJ1-2; possible D gene TRBD1, 6 bases. Trimming removed 6 bases from V and 2 bases from J, with 10 bases in between. CDR1 is SNHLY, CDR2 FYNNEI, per germline. This CDR3 is 13 amino acids long. The CDR3: CASRPDSNYGYTF. CDR3 sequence (DNA): TGTGCCAGCAGGCCGGACAGCAACTATGGCTACACCTTC.

This clone turned up a few times. V and J are TRBV18 and TRBJ1-1; 9 nucleotides agree with TRBD1. The V segment lost 1 base and the J segment 6 bases; nucleotides outside the gene matches: 12. There are 17 residues in the CDR3. Germline loops: CDR1 KGHSH, CDR2 LQKENI. The CDR3 nucleotides read TGTGCCAGCTCACCACAAGGACAGGGGTTGAGCTACGCTGAAGCTTTCTTT. Translating gives CASSPQGQGLSYAEAFF.

The V call is TRBV6-5, the J call TRBJ1-1; 7 bases are shared with TRBD1. V shed 6 bases, J shed 4 bases, and the junction held 5 bases outside the gene matches. Germline CDR1 is MNHEY and CDR2 is SVGAGI. CDR3 length: 13 residues. In DNA, the CDR3 is TGTGCCAGCAGCCAGGGGGAAGTCACTGAAGCTTTCTTT. Amino acids: CASSQGEVTEAFF.

V gene TRBV3-1 (or the pseudogene TRBV3-2) combines with J gene TRBJ1-3, with D tentatively TRBD1 (6 bases). The length of the CDR3 is 16 residues. Germline CDR1 and CDR2: LGHDT and YNNKEL (reference sequence). Trimming stripped 1 base from V and 2 bases from J, with 12 bases between. The CDR3 region has the DNA TGTGCCAGCAGCCAAGGGGGGGGGCGCACTGGAAACACCATATATTTT. This codes for CASSQGGGRTGNTIYF.

The chain couples TRBV30 to TRBJ2-2, with 7 bases identical to TRBD1. The trim removed 3 bases at V and 0 bases at J, leaving 4 bases unmatched. The CDR3 runs to 15 residues. Germline CDR1 and CDR2: GTSNPN and SVGIG (reference sequence). DNA of the CDR3: TGTGCCTGGAGGGAAGGGGGCGCGAACACCGGGGAGCTGTTTTTT. This gives the protein CAWREGGANTGELFF.

The V and J genes are TRBV6-4 and TRBJ1-5; no clear D gene. Trimming removed 3 bases at V and 7 bases at J, with 10 bases between. Germline values: CDR1 MRHNA, CDR2 SNTAGT. The CDR3 covers 13 residues. CDR3 nucleotide sequence: TGTGCCAGCAGTGAGAGCGTGGAACAGCCCCAGCATTTT. Translated: CASSESVEQPQHF.

In this sample, this clone turned up many times. Other DNA sequences within the sample encode an identical CDR3. The V and J genes are TRBV19 and TRBJ1-2; 9 bases align to TRBD1. Germline loops: CDR1 LNHDA, CDR2 SQIVND (reference sequence). The V and J ends lost 7 bases and 4 bases, in that order; junction bases with no gene match: 7. The CDR3 totals 14 residues. Written as DNA, the CDR3 is TGTGCCAGTACCTCAGGGGACAGGGTCTATGGCTACACCTTC. The encoded protein is CASTSGDRVYGYTF.

The gene calls are TRBV29-1 and TRBJ1-1; D perhaps matches TRBD1 (5 bases). This CDR3 spans 12 amino acids. V lost 7 bases, J lost 1 base, and 10 bases lay in between. The germline gives CDR1 SQVTM, CDR2 ANQGSEA. The CDR3 nucleotides read TGCAGCGCCCAGACAGCGAACACTGAAGCTTTCTTT. Protein product: CSAQTANTEAFF.

J is TRBJ1-6 and V is TRBV19; no clear D gene. This CDR3 comprises 14 residues. The V end lost 9 bases, the J end lost 4 bases, and 13 bases lay between the germline ends. Germline V gene data show CDR1 as LNHDA and CDR2 as SQIVND (reference sequence). The CDR3 nucleotides are TGTGCCAGCGCTCCGAGTCGATATAATTCACCCCTCCACTTT. It encodes CASAPSRYNSPLHF. Filled out from reference TRBV19 and TRBJ1-6, the complete variable domain reads DGGITQSPKYLFRKEGQNVTLSCEQNLNHDAMYWYRQDPGQGLRLIYYSQIVNDFQKGDIAEGYSVSREKKESFPLTVTSAQKNPTAFYLCASAPSRYNSPLHFGNGTRLTVT.

This chain links TRBV5-1 with TRBJ2-7; 11 bases agree with TRBD2. The CDR3 has 15 amino acids. CDR1 and CDR2 (germline): SGHRS, YFSETQ. With 4 bases clipped from V and 0 bases from J, the junction kept 3 bases outside the gene matches. The CDR3 nucleotides are TGCGCCAGCAGCGAGACTAGCGGGACCTCCTACGAGCAGTACTTC. It encodes CASSETSGTSYEQYF.

This chain joins TRBV13 and TRBJ1-1; possibly TRBD1 for D (6 bases). Germline V gene data show CDR1 as PRHDT and CDR2 as FYEKMQ (reference sequence). This CDR3 contains 17 residues. V dropped 5 bases and J dropped 7 bases, with 26 bases sitting between them. CDR3 residues: CASSRLEDSALWGEAFF. The DNA of the CDR3 is TGTGCCAGCAGCCGACTCGAGGACAGTGCATTGTGGGGTGAAGCTTTCTTT.

This clone was observed once. The chain employs TRBV30 and TRBJ1-2, with a tentative D call TRBD1 (5 bases). V was clipped by 0 bases and J by 0 bases, with 14 bases between them. Per germline, CDR1 GTSNPN and CDR2 SVGIG (reference sequence). The CDR3 covers 16 residues. This CDR3 is CAWSVRRPGSNYGYTF. CDR3 nucleotide sequence: TGTGCCTGGAGTGTACGGCGCCCAGGGTCTAACTATGGCTACACCTTC. Combining the CDR3 with reference TRBV30 and TRBJ1-2 gives the whole variable domain SQTIHQWPATLVQPVGSPLSLECTVEGTSNPNLYWYRQAAGRGLQLLFYSVGIGQISSEVPQNLSASRPQDRQFILSSKKLLLSDSGFYLCAWSVRRPGSNYGYTFGSGTRLTVV.